This TCR beta chain was obtained from a study of T-cell memory formation after mild COVID-19. As for the study in general: Among the donors, TCR clusters were largely specific to each donor.

Study results and limitations: Mostly located in CM and EM were contracting CD4+ clones, with contracting CD8+ clones located in EMRA.

This CDR3 comprises 15 residues. Germline CDR1 and CDR2: KGHDR and SFDVKD. Trimming removed 2 bases from V and 0 bases from J, with 6 bases in between. A word on this clonotype: The antigen remains undetermined.

TCRdb called the 5' RACE reads again in MiXCR, with one record for every CDR3 protein. The sample shows roughly 380,000 distinct CDR3 sequences, approximately 27% of them seen only once. The rearrangement joins TRBV24-1 to TRBJ2-2; D perhaps matches TRBD1 (5 bases). The receptor comes from an adult woman who had mild COVID-19 (a few samples of this study predate the infection). Cell type and time point are not known. The sample consisted of PBMCs or a T cell subset sorted from them (not recorded which). The CDR3 DNA is TGTGCCACCAGTGATTCCAGGGCGAACACCGGGGAGCTGTTTTTT. It is translated as CATSDSRANTGELFF.